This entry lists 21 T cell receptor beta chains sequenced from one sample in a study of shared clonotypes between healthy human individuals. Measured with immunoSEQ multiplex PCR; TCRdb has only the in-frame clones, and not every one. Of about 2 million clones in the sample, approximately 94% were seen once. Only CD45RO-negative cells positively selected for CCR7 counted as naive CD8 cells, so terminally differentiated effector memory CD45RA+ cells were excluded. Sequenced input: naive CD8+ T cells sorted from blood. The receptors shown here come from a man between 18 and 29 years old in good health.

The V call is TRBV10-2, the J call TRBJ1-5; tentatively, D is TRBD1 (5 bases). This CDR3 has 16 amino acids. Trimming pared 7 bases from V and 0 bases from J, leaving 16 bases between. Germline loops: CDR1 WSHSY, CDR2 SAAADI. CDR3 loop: CASKGREGYSNQPQHF. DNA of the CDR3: TGCGCCAGCAAGGGCAGGGAGGGCTATAGCAATCAGCCCCAGCATTTT.

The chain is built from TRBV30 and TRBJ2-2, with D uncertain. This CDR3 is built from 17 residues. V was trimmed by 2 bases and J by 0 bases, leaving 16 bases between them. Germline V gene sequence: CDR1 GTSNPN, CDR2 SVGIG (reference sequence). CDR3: CAWSFNGLHPNTGELFF. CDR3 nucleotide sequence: TGTGCCTGGAGTTTTAACGGCCTCCACCCGAACACCGGGGAGCTGTTTTTT.

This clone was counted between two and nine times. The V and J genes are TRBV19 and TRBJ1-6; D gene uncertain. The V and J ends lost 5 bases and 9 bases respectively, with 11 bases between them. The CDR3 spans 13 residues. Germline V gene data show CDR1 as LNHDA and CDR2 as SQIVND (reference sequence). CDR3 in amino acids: CASSPTEGSPLHF. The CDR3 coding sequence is TGTGCCAGTAGTCCGACCGAGGGTTCACCCCTCCACTTT.

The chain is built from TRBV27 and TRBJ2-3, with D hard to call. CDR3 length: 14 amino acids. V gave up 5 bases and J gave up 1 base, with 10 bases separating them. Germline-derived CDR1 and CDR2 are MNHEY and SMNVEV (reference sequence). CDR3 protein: CASSLLLGTDTQYF. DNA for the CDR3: TGTGCCAGCAGTCTTCTCCTGGGCACAGATACGCAGTATTTT.

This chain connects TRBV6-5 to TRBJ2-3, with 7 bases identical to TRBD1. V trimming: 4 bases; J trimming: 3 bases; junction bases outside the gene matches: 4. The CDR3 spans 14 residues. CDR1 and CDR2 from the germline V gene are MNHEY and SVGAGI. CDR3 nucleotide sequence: TGTGCCAGCAGTTTAACAGGGGTAACAGATACGCAGTATTTT. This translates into CASSLTGVTDTQYF.

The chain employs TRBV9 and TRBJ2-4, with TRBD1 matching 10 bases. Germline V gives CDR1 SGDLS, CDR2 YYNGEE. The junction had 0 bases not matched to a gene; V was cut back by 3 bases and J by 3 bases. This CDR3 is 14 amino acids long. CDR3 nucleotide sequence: TGTGCCAGCAGCGGGGACAGGGGCAAAAACATTCAGTACTTC. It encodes CASSGDRGKNIQYF.

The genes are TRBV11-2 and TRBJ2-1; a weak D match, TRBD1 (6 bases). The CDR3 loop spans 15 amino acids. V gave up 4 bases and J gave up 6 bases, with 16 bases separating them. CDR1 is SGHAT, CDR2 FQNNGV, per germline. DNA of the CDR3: TGTGCCAGCAGCTCCCGTTGGACAGAAACCAATGAGCAGTTCTTC. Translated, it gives CASSSRWTETNEQFF.

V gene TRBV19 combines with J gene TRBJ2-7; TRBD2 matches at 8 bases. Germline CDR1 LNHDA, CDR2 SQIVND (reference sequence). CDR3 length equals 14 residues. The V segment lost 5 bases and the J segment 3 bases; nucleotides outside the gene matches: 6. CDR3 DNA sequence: TGTGCCAGTAGTCTTGTAGCGGGAAGCTACGAGCAGTACTTC. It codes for CASSLVAGSYEQYF.

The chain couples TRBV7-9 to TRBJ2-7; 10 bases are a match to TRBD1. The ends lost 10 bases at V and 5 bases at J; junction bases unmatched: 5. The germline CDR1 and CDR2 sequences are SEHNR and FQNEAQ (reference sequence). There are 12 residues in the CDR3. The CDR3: CATTGTGDEQYF. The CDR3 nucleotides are TGTGCCACGACCGGGACAGGGGACGAGCAGTACTTC.

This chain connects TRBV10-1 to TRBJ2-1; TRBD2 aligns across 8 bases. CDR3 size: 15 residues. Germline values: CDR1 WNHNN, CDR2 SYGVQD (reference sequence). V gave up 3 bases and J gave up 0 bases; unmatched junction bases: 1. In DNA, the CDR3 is TGCGCCAGCAGTGAAGGACTAGCCTCCTACAATGAGCAGTTCTTC. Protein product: CASSEGLASYNEQFF.

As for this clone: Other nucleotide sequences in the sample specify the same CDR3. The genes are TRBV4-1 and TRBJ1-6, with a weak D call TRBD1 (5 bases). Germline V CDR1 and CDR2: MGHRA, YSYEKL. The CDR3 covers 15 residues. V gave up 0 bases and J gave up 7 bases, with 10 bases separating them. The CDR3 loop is CASSQDGQGNSPLHF. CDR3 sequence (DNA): TGCGCCAGCAGCCAAGACGGGCAGGGAAATTCACCCCTCCACTTT.

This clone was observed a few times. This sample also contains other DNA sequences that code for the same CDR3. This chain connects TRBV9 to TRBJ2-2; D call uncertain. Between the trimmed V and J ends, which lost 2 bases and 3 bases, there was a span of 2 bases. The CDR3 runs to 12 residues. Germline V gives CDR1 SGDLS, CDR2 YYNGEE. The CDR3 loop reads CASSVYTGELFF. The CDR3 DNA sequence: TGTGCCAGCAGCGTGTACACCGGGGAGCTGTTTTTT.

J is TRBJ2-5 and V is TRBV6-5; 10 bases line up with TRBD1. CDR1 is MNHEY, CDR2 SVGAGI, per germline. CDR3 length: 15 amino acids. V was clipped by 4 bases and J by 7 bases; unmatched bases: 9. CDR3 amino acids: CASSSHGTGVWTQYF. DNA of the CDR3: TGTGCCAGCAGTTCGCACGGGACAGGGGTTTGGACCCAGTACTTC.

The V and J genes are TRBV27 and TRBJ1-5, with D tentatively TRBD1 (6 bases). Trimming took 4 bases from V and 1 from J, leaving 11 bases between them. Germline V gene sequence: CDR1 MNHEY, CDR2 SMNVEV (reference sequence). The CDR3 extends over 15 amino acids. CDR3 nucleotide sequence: TGTGCCAGCAGTTCCCACCAGGGGAGCAATCAGCCCCAGCATTTT. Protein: CASSSHQGSNQPQHF.

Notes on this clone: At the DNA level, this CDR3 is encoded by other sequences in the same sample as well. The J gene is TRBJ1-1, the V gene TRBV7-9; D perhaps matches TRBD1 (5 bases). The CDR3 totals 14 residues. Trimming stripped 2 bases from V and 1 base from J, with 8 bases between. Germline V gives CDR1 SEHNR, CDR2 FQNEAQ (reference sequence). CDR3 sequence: CASSLTQGNTEAFF. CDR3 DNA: TGTGCCAGCAGCTTAACCCAGGGGAACACTGAAGCTTTCTTT.

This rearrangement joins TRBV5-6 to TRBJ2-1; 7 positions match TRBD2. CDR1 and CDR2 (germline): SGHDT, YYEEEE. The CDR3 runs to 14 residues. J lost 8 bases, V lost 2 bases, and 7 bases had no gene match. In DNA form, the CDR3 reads TGTGCCAGCAGCTTCGGACTAGTCGTCGATGAGCAGTTCTTC. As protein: CASSFGLVVDEQFF. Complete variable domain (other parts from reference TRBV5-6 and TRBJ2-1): DAGVTQSPTHLIKTRGQQVTLRCSPKSGHDTVSWYQQALGQGPQFIFQYYEEEERQRGNFPDRFSGHQFPNYSSELNVNALLLGDSALYLCASSFGLVVDEQFFGPGTRLTVL.

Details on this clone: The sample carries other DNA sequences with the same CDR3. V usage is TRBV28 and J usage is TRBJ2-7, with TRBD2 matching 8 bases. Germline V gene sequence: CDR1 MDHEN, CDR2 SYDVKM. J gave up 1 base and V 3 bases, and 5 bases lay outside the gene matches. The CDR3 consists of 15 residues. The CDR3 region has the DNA TGTGCCAGCAGTTTCCGACTAGCGCGGTCCTACGAGCAGTACTTC. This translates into CASSFRLARSYEQYF.

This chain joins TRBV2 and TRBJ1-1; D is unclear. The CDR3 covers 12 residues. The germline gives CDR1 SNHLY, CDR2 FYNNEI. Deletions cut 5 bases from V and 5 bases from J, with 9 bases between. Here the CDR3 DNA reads TGTGCCAGCAGTTTCATTATAACTGAAGCTTTCTTT. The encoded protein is CASSFIITEAFF.

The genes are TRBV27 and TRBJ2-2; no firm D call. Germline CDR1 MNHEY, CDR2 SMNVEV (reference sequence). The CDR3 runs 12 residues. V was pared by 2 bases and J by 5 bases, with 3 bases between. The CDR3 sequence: CASSLETGELFF. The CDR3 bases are TGTGCCAGCAGTTTAGAAACCGGGGAGCTGTTTTTT.

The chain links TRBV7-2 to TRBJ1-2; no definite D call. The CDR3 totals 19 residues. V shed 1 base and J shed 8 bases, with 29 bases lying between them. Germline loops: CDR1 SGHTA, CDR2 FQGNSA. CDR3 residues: CASSLEAPDPVPLTIGYTF. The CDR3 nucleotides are TGTGCCAGCAGCTTAGAAGCGCCAGACCCTGTCCCCCTAACTATAGGCTACACCTTC.

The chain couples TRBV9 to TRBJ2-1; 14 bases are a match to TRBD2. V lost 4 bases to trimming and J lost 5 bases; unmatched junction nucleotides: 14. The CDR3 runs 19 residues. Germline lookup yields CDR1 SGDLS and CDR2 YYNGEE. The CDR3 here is CASSLQGLAGGPLNNEQFF. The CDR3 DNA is TGTGCCAGCAGCCTACAAGGACTAGCGGGGGGACCATTGAACAATGAGCAGTTCTTC.